These T cell receptor beta chains were read from a single sample in a study of shared clonotypes between healthy human individuals. This table comes from immunoSEQ multiplex PCR, and its TCRdb copy is limited to in-frame clones, with some not included. The sample holds millions of clones, about 94% seen once. Sequenced: naive CD8+ T cells sorted from blood. The receptors originated from a young man in good health. CDR3s include the opening cysteine and the closing phenylalanine or tryptophan. The order of the fields is V gene, clone size, D gene, J gene, CDR3 DNA, CDR3 protein. D genes are given only for firm matches. Some rows have no size entry. The others give once, few or many, or a class for an expanded clone.

v_call: TRBV10-2
clone_size: -
d_call: -
j_call: TRBJ1-2
cdr3_nt: TGCGCCAGCAGTGACCAGGGACCTAACTATGGCTACACCTTC
cdr3_aa: CASSDQGPNYGYTF

v_call: TRBV27
clone_size: -
d_call: TRBD2
j_call: TRBJ2-7
cdr3_nt: TGTGCCAGCAGTCCCCAGGGGGTGCGGGAGGGTTTCTACGAGCAGTACTTC
cdr3_aa: CASSPQGVREGFYEQYF

v_call: TRBV5-1
clone_size: -
d_call: -
j_call: TRBJ2-7
cdr3_nt: TGCGCCAGCAGCCCTGGAGTGGCAGGGGACGAGCAGTACTTC
cdr3_aa: CASSPGVAGDEQYF

v_call: TRBV11-2
clone_size: -
d_call: -
j_call: TRBJ2-7
cdr3_nt: TGTGCCAGCAGCTTAGAGGTGGGCTACGAGCAGTACTTC
cdr3_aa: CASSLEVGYEQYF

v_call: TRBV6-5
clone_size: -
d_call: -
j_call: TRBJ2-3
cdr3_nt: TGTGCCAGCAGTACGGGCAGTCATAGCACAGATACGCAGTATTTT
cdr3_aa: CASSTGSHSTDTQYF

v_call: TRBV6-6
clone_size: -
d_call: TRBD2
j_call: TRBJ2-1
cdr3_nt: TGTGCCAGCAGCTGGACTAGCGGGGGAGGAAGATATGAGCAGTTCTTC
cdr3_aa: CASSWTSGGGRYEQFF

v_call: TRBV4-1
clone_size: -
d_call: -
j_call: TRBJ2-5
cdr3_nt: TGCGCCAGCAGCCAAGACAGGGTGGCCCAAGAGACCCAGTACTTC
cdr3_aa: CASSQDRVAQETQYF

v_call: TRBV6-5
clone_size: -
d_call: -
j_call: TRBJ1-1
cdr3_nt: TGTGCCAGCAGTTACTCCGAATCAGGGTGGCTGGGCTTT
cdr3_aa: CASSYSESGWLGF

v_call: TRBV6-5
clone_size: -
d_call: -
j_call: TRBJ2-2
cdr3_nt: TGTGCCAGCAGTTATAGGGAGGCCGGGGAGCTGTTTTTT
cdr3_aa: CASSYREAGELFF

v_call: TRBV15
clone_size: -
d_call: -
j_call: TRBJ2-7
cdr3_nt: TGTGCCACCAGCACCGGGACAACGACCTACGAGCAGTACTTC
cdr3_aa: CATSTGTTTYEQYF

v_call: TRBV7-8
clone_size: -
d_call: -
j_call: TRBJ1-1
cdr3_nt: TGTGCCAGCAGCTTTCGGAACACTGAAGCTTTCTTT
cdr3_aa: CASSFRNTEAFF

v_call: TRBV27
clone_size: once
d_call: TRBD1
j_call: TRBJ2-7
cdr3_nt: TGTGCCAGCAGTCGCACGACAGGGGACGAGCAGTACTTC
cdr3_aa: CASSRTTGDEQYF